This is a list of T cell receptor beta chains from one sample in a study of blood T cell repertoires in COVID-19. TCRdb keeps only in-frame clones here, not all; method: immunoSEQ multiplex PCR. Of 250,000 or so clones in the sample, 86% are singletons; the top ten hold 2.5% to 3.5%. Sequenced: peripheral blood. All receptors come from a woman between 25 and 40 years old with active or convalescent COVID-19. Both conserved end residues are part of each CDR3. Each record gives: V gene, J gene, CDR3 length, D gene, clone size, CDR3 DNA, CDR3 protein. A D gene is named only where the DNA matches it firmly. Only part of the rows carry a size: once, few, many, or a class if the clone is expanded.

TRBV4-3	TRBJ1-6	19	.	few	TGCGCCAGCAGCCAAGATGTGGCGGGGTCGAGCTCCTATAATTCACCCCTCCACTTT	CASSQDVAGSSSYNSPLHF
TRBV20-1	TRBJ1-2	11	.	once	TGCAGTGCAAATACAGTGAGTGGCTACACCTTC	CSANTVSGYTF
TRBV11-2	TRBJ1-3	13	TRBD1	once	TGTGCCAGCAGCGTAGGACAGGTCTACACCATATATTTT	CASSVGQVYTIYF
TRBV2	TRBJ2-3	16	TRBD2	.	TGTGCCAGCAGTGAAGTCTCGGGCAGGTCGGGGGGTACGCAGTATTTT	CASSEVSGRSGGTQYF
TRBV10-3	TRBJ1-2	13	.	.	TGTGCCATCAGTGCTGCGGTAAACTATGGCTACACCTTC	CAISAAVNYGYTF
TRBV28	TRBJ2-7	17	TRBD2	.	TGTGCCAGCAGTACACAAACCGGGACTAGCGGGTTCTACGAGCAGTACTTC	CASSTQTGTSGFYEQYF
TRBV3-1/TRBV3-2	TRBJ1-2	16	.	few	TGTGCCAGCAGCCAAGATTATGCGGGGGCCCACTATGGCTACACCTTC	CASSQDYAGAHYGYTF
TRBV7-2	TRBJ1-3	15	.	.	TGTGCCAGCAGCTTATCGTTCTACTCTGGAAACACCATATATTTT	CASSLSFYSGNTIYF
TRBV7-3	TRBJ1-2	16	.	.	TGTGCCAGCAGCTTAAGGTCACGGCAGGCCTCGAGAGGCTACACCTTC	CASSLRSRQASRGYTF
TRBV11-2	TRBJ1-2	15	.	.	TGTGCCAGCAGCTTAGGGTCGACGCAGGGGAATGGCTACACCTTC	CASSLGSTQGNGYTF
TRBV23-1	TRBJ1-4	18	.	.	TGCGCCAGCAGTAGGATCCGGGGGAGGGTGGAGACTAATGAAAAACTGTTTTTT	CASSRIRGRVETNEKLFF